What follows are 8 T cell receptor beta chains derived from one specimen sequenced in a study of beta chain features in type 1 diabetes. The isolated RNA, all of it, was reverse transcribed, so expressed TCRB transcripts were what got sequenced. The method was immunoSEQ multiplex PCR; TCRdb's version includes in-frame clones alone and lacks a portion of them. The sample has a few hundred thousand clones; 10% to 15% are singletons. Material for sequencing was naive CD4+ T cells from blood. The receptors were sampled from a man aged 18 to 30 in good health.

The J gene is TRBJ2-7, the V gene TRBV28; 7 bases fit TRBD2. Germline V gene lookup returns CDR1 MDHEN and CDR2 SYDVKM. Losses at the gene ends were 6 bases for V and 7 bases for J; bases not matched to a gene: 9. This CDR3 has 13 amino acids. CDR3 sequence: CASRPSGNREQYF. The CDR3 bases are TGTGCCAGCAGGCCCAGCGGGAATAGGGAGCAGTACTTC. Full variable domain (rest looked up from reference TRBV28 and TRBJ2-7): DVKVTQSSRYLVKRTGEKVFLECVQDMDHENMFWYRQDPGLGLRLIYFSYDVKMKEKGDIPEGYSVSREKKERFSLILESASTNQTSMYLCASRPSGNREQYFGPGTRLTVT.

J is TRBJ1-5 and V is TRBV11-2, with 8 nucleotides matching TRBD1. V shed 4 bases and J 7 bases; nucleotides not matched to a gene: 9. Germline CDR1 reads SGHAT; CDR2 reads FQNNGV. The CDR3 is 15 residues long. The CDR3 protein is CASSSGTGEGQPQHF. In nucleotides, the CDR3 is TGTGCCAGCAGCTCCGGGACAGGAGAGGGGCAGCCCCAGCATTTT.

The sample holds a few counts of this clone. The CDR3 DNA follows: TGTGCCAGCAGCCCTAGCCCGGGACAGGGGATTGATGGCTACACCTTC. This translates into CASSPSPGQGIDGYTF. V usage is TRBV28 and J usage is TRBJ1-2; 10 bases are a match to TRBD1. From germline, CDR1 is MDHEN and CDR2 SYDVKM. The CDR3 extends over 16 amino acids. V lost 6 bases and J lost 6; bases outside the gene matches: 13.

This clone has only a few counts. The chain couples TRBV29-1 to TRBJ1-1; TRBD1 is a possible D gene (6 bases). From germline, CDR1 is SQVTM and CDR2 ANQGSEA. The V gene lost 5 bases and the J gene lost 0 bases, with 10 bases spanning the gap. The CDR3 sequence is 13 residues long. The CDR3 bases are TGCAGCGTTTATGGACAGATGAACACTGAAGCTTTCTTT. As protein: CSVYGQMNTEAFF.

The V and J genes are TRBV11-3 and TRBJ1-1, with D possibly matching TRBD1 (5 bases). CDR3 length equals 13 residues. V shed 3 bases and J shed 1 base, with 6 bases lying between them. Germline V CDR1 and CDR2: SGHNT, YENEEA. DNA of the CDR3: TGTGCCAGCAGCTTTGGACAGAACACTGAAGCTTTCTTT. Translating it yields CASSFGQNTEAFF.

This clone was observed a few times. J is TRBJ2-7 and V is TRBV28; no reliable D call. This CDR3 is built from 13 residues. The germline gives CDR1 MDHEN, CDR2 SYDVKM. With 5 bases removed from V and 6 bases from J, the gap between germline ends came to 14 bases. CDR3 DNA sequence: TGTGCCAGCAGTCCCGGCGATAGCAGCGAGCAGTACTTC. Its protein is CASSPGDSSEQYF.

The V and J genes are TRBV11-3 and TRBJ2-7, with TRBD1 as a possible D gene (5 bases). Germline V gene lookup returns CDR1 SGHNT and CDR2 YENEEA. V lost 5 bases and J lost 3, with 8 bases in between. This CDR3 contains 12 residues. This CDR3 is CASSPDNYEQYF. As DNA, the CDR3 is TGTGCCAGCAGCCCGGACAACTACGAGCAGTACTTC.

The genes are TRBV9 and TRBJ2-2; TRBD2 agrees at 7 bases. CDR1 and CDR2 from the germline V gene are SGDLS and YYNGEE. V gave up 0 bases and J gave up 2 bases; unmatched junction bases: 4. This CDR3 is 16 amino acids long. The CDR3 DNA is TGTGCCAGCAGCGTAGGTTGGGAGGGAAACACCGGGGAGCTGTTTTTT. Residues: CASSVGWEGNTGELFF.